One and the same sample provided the 31 T cell receptor beta chains below, sequenced in a study of identical twins. Each CDR3 protein gets one entry after TCRdb re-called the 5' RACE reads with MiXCR. The data show under 250,000 distinct CDR3 sequences, less than 10% seen once. Specimen: memory (CD45RO+) T cells sorted from blood. The receptors come from a woman aged 18-35 years in good health.

This clonotype was detected only once. The CDR3 coding sequence is TGTGCCATCAGCCCCGGACGGAATGAGCAGTTCTTC. Translating it yields CAISPGRNEQFF. This rearrangement joins TRBV10-3 to TRBJ2-1; D is ambiguous. V lost 6 bases and J 7 bases, leaving 10 bases between the germline ends. Germline V gene data show CDR1 as ENHRY and CDR2 as SYGVKD. The CDR3 has 12 amino acids.

Details on this clonotype: As the CDR3 is not closed by the conserved phenylalanine or tryptophan, this likely results from a read error. V gene TRBV6-1 combines with J gene TRBJ2-4; D could derive from TRBD1 or TRBD2 (5 bases each). This CDR3 is 16 amino acids long. With 5 bases removed from V and 8 bases from J, the gap between germline ends came to 22 bases. The germline CDR1 and CDR2 sequences are MNHNS and SASEGT. The CDR3 reads CASSPQNRGIADIQYL. The CDR3 DNA reads TGTGCCAGCAGTCCCCAAAACCGGGGCATCGCGGACATTCAGTACTTG.

The chain uses TRBV6-1 and TRBJ2-3, with TRBD2 matching over 12 bases. The V and J ends lost 2 bases and 7 bases, in that order; junction bases with no gene match: 4. This CDR3 comprises 15 residues. The germline CDR1 and CDR2 sequences are MNHNS and SASEGT. In DNA form, the CDR3 reads TGTGCCAGCAGTGAACTTGGACTAGCGGGGTATACGCAGTATTTT. Residues: CASSELGLAGYTQYF.

In its sample, this clonotype was seen a few times. CDR3 in amino acids: CASSQELASHEQFF. Here the CDR3 DNA reads TGTGCCAGCAGCCAAGAGCTGGCCTCCCATGAGCAGTTCTTC. The chain uses TRBV3-1 and TRBJ2-1; D remains unclear. V was shortened by 0 bases and J by 8 bases, with 11 bases between the two germline ends. CDR3 length: 14 amino acids. The V gene's germline CDR1 is LGHDT and CDR2 YNNKEL (reference sequence).

This chain joins TRBV18 and TRBJ2-5, with D possibly being TRBD2 (5 bases). V gave up 2 bases and J gave up 2 bases, with 6 bases separating them. CDR3 length: 13 residues. The germline V gene has CDR1 KGHSH and CDR2 LQKENI. The DNA of the CDR3 is TGTGCCAGCTCACCATCGGGACAAGAGACCCAGTACTTC. Encoded protein: CASSPSGQETQYF.

This clonotype has a handful of counts. This chain connects TRBV6-1 to TRBJ1-2; 7 bases are a match to TRBD1. Germline CDR1 and CDR2: MNHNS and SASEGT. Trimming took 6 bases from V and 4 from J; bases not matched to a gene: 5. The CDR3 runs to 13 residues. The CDR3, as DNA: TGTGCCAGCAGGCTGGGACAGCTCTATGGCTACACCTTC. Residues: CASRLGQLYGYTF.

There are a few counts of this clonotype. V and J are TRBV6-1 and TRBJ2-5, with D perhaps TRBD2 (5 bases). Germline lookup yields CDR1 MNHNS and CDR2 SASEGT. The CDR3 loop spans 16 amino acids. Trimming shortened V by 7 bases and J by 4 bases, and 22 bases separated the two germline ends. The chain's CDR3 is CASKSQLAPFIETQYF. The CDR3 coding sequence is TGTGCCAGCAAAAGCCAGCTAGCCCCGTTTATAGAGACCCAGTACTTC.

This clonotype was detected many times. This chain joins TRBV6-1 and TRBJ1-2; 11 nucleotides agree with TRBD1. The CDR3 contains 15 residues. J was trimmed by 4 bases and V by 0 bases; bases with no gene match: 1. Per the germline V gene, CDR1 is MNHNS and CDR2 is SASEGT. The CDR3 DNA reads TGTGCCAGCAGTGAAGCGGGGACAGGGGGCTATGGCTACACCTTC. Translation: CASSEAGTGGYGYTF.

The chain is built from TRBV7-9 and TRBJ2-7, with 11 bases lining up with TRBD2. This CDR3 region has 16 residues. Trimming took 1 base from V and 4 from J; bases not matched to a gene: 6. Germline V lookup: CDR1 SEHNR, CDR2 FQNEAQ (reference sequence). The CDR3 DNA sequence: TGTGCCAGCAGCTTAGATCTAGCGGGAGGATTTTACGAGCAGTACTTC. Translating gives CASSLDLAGGFYEQYF. Looking up the rest from reference TRBV7-9 and TRBJ2-7 gives the full variable domain: DTGVSQNPRHKITKRGQNVTFRCDPISEHNRLYWYRQTLGQGPEFLTYFQNEAQLEKSRLLSDRFSAERPKGSFSTLEIQRTEQGDSAMYLCASSLDLAGGFYEQYFGPGTRLTVT.

The rearrangement joins TRBV30 to TRBJ2-3, with no clear D. This CDR3 region has 14 residues. CDR1 and CDR2 from the germline V gene are GTSNPN and SVGIG (reference sequence). Trimming removed 0 bases at V and 0 bases at J, with 7 bases between. Here the CDR3 DNA reads TGTGCCTGGAGTGTAAAAGGGAGCACAGATACGCAGTATTTT. The encoded protein is CAWSVKGSTDTQYF.

This clonotype was observed a single time. The CDR3 sequence is CASSSPATRDTQYF. CDR3 nucleotides: TGTGCCAGCAGCTCCCCCGCGACACGGGATACGCAGTATTTT. The chain uses TRBV11-2 and TRBJ2-3; D remains ambiguous. There are 14 residues in the CDR3. V lost 4 bases and J lost 6, with 14 bases in between. Germline-derived CDR1 and CDR2 are SGHAT and FQNNGV.

This clonotype turned up a few times. The genes are TRBV4-2 and TRBJ1-1; D is possibly TRBD1 (5 bases). Per germline, CDR1 LGHNA and CDR2 YNFKEQ. The CDR3 has 15 amino acids. Trimming pared 1 base from V and 4 bases from J, leaving 13 bases between. CDR3: CASSQGGPRGTEAFF. CDR3 nucleotide sequence: TGTGCCAGCAGCCAAGGGGGCCCGAGGGGCACTGAAGCTTTCTTT.

This clonotype was seen repeatedly, ten times or more. This chain links TRBV20-1 with TRBJ1-5, with D possibly being TRBD1 (6 bases). Germline CDR1 DFQATT, CDR2 SNEGSKA (reference sequence). V was trimmed by 0 bases and J by 11 bases, leaving 20 bases between them. The CDR3 covers 15 residues. The CDR3 is CSARDSGGLGVAQHF. CDR3 DNA sequence: TGCAGTGCTAGAGACAGTGGGGGCCTAGGGGTAGCCCAGCATTTT.

V is TRBV5-1 and J is TRBJ2-4; perhaps TRBD2 as D (5 bases). The germline CDR1 and CDR2 sequences are SGHRS and YFSETQ. The V gene lost 2 bases and the J gene lost 5 bases, with 8 bases spanning the gap. This CDR3 is built from 13 residues. CDR3 region: CASSFLGENIQYF. DNA of the CDR3: TGCGCCAGCAGCTTCCTGGGAGAAAACATTCAGTACTTC.

This clonotype has at least ten counts. The chain uses TRBV2 and TRBJ2-2; D is unresolved. V shed 3 bases and J shed 7 bases, with 6 bases lying between them. Per the germline V gene, CDR1 is SNHLY and CDR2 is FYNNEI. The CDR3 runs 12 residues. Here the CDR3 reads CASSEGFGELFF. The CDR3 nucleotides read TGTGCCAGCAGTGAGGGTTTCGGGGAGCTGTTTTTT.

This clonotype was counted between two and nine times. The genes are TRBV7-9 and TRBJ2-1; TRBD2 matches at 7 bases. With V trimmed by 3 bases and J by 7 bases, 3 bases remained unmatched. Germline values: CDR1 SEHNR, CDR2 FQNEAQ (reference sequence). This CDR3 is 13 amino acids long. Here the CDR3 reads CASSFGGRNEQFF. The CDR3, as DNA: TGTGCCAGCAGCTTCGGCGGGAGAAATGAGCAGTTCTTC.

This clonotype was seen a few times. J is TRBJ1-4 and V is TRBV9; D is undetermined. The CDR3 is made up of 15 amino acids. The V end was cut by 1 base, the J end by 7 bases, with 14 bases between. The germline CDR1 and CDR2 sequences are SGDLS and YYNGEE. CDR3 loop: CASSVSEGTGEKLFF. CDR3 bases: TGTGCCAGCAGCGTAAGCGAGGGAACGGGTGAAAAACTGTTTTTT.

This clonotype appeared a few times. The J gene is TRBJ1-5, the V gene TRBV15; the D is unclear. Germline assignment: CDR1 LNHNV and CDR2 YYDKDF (reference sequence). V was shortened by 0 bases and J by 7 bases, with 4 bases between the two germline ends. This CDR3 is built from 12 residues. CDR3 in DNA: TGTGCCACCAGCAGAGATAAGCAGCCCCAGCATTTT. This sequence encodes CATSRDKQPQHF.

This clonotype appeared many times. The V call is TRBV12-3 or TRBV12-4, the J call TRBJ1-3, with TRBD1 as a possible D gene (5 bases). V lost 6 bases to trimming and J lost 0 bases, with 12 bases between them. CDR3 size: 15 residues. The CDR3 nucleotides read TGTGCCAGCAGCCCGGGACGGAGCTCTGGAAACACCATATATTTT. Translating gives CASSPGRSSGNTIYF.

This clonotype has more than one count but fewer than ten. The chain carries TRBV6-1 and TRBJ2-7; TRBD1 or TRBD2 may be the D gene (6 bases each). The V end was cut by 6 bases, the J end by 1 base, with 22 bases between. The CDR3 is made up of 17 amino acids. Germline CDR1 reads MNHNS; CDR2 reads SASEGT. CDR3 sequence: CASSRLPGGHRSYEQYF. In nucleotides, the CDR3 is TGTGCCAGCAGCCGCCTGCCTGGGGGGCATAGATCCTACGAGCAGTACTTC.

This clonotype was picked up a small number of times. The chain carries TRBV20-1 and TRBJ2-1, with 8 bases lining up with TRBD1. The CDR3 sequence is 17 residues long. Germline CDR1 is DFQATT and CDR2 is SNEGSKA (reference sequence). Trimming cost V 0 bases and J 8 bases; bases outside gene matches: 15. The CDR3 nucleotides read TGCAGTGCTAGAGACCTAGGTAGGCAGGGGGCTGGCGATGAGCAGTTCTTC. The encoded protein is CSARDLGRQGAGDEQFF.

This clonotype was seen only a few times. The chain recombines TRBV18 with TRBJ2-7, with 8 bases lining up with TRBD1. The CDR3 has 14 amino acids. The germline CDR1 and CDR2 sequences are KGHSH and LQKENI. With V trimmed by 4 bases and J by 2 bases, 4 bases remained unmatched. The chain's CDR3 is CASSHRDRPYEQYF. CDR3 DNA sequence: TGTGCCAGCTCACACCGGGACAGGCCCTACGAGCAGTACTTC.

In its sample, this clonotype was seen a few times. The rearrangement uses TRBV5-1 and TRBJ1-6; D gene unclear. The CDR3 totals 14 residues. Germline V gene lookup returns CDR1 SGHRS and CDR2 YFSETQ. The V end was cut by 5 bases, the J end by 0 bases, with 6 bases between. The CDR3 coding sequence is TGCGCCAGCAGGCCGGGCTCCTATAATTCACCCCTCCACTTT. This sequence encodes CASRPGSYNSPLHF.

This clonotype was seen a handful of times. The chain carries TRBV2 and TRBJ2-1, with TRBD1 matching 8 bases. After removal of 6 bases from V and 8 bases from J, the junction contained 3 bases not matched to a gene. The CDR3 length is 12 residues. Germline values: CDR1 SNHLY, CDR2 FYNNEI. The CDR3 DNA follows: TGTGCCAGCAGGGACAGGGCGTATGAGCAGTTCTTC. Translated: CASRDRAYEQFF.

This clonotype was seen only a few times. The genes are TRBV5-4 and TRBJ1-1; D is unresolved. The V gene lost 0 bases and the J gene lost 5 bases, with 14 bases spanning the gap. In germline, CDR1 is SGHNT, CDR2 YYREEE (reference sequence). The CDR3 runs to 15 residues. CDR3 DNA: TGTGCCAGCAGCTTGGTGGACGGGTCGGGGACTGAAGCTTTCTTT. Its translation is CASSLVDGSGTEAFF.

This chain joins TRBV12-3 or TRBV12-4 and TRBJ2-1; weak D call: TRBD1 (6 bases). This CDR3 is built from 15 residues. V was pared by 9 bases and J by 3 bases, with 18 bases between. The CDR3 DNA sequence: TGTGCCAGTTGCCGTGGGCAGGGGTACTACAATGAGCAGTTCTTC. Translated: CASCRGQGYYNEQFF.

The chain has TRBV19 and TRBJ2-3, with a weak D call TRBD2 (6 bases). The V end lost 7 bases, the J end lost 1 base, and 12 bases lay between the germline ends. The CDR3 sequence is 14 residues long. Germline CDR1 reads LNHDA; CDR2 reads SQIVND (reference sequence). DNA for the CDR3: TGTGCCAGTACGGGGGAGAGGGGCACAGATACGCAGTATTTT. This sequence encodes CASTGERGTDTQYF.

The rearrangement uses TRBV20-1 and TRBJ1-1; weak D call: TRBD1 (5 bases). Trimming removed 5 bases from V and 6 bases from J, with 19 bases in between. The CDR3 loop spans 14 amino acids. Germline V gene lookup returns CDR1 DFQATT and CDR2 SNEGSKA (reference sequence). CDR3 protein: CSASLDPGRSEAFF. The CDR3 bases are TGCAGTGCTTCCTTGGATCCAGGGCGATCTGAAGCTTTCTTT.

This clonotype has just a few counts. This chain links TRBV20-1 with TRBJ2-3, with 12 bases fitting TRBD2. The CDR3 is 16 amino acids. Trimming at V came to 6 bases and at J to 6 bases, leaving 13 bases not matched to a gene. Germline V gives CDR1 DFQATT, CDR2 SNEGSKA (reference sequence). CDR3 DNA sequence: TGCAGTGCAAAGACTCCGACTAGCGGGAGTAGGGATACGCAGTATTTT. As protein: CSAKTPTSGSRDTQYF.

This clonotype was seen repeatedly, ten times or more. CDR3 loop: CASRPQTYGNTIYF. CDR3 nucleotide sequence: TGTGCCAGCAGACCTCAGACCTACGGGAACACCATATATTTT. The chain is built from TRBV6-1 and TRBJ1-3; D gene unclear. Per the germline V gene, CDR1 is MNHNS and CDR2 is SASEGT. Between the trimmed V and J ends, which lost 6 bases and 7 bases, there was a span of 16 bases. This CDR3 has 14 residues.

The chain recombines TRBV20-1 with TRBJ2-7; perhaps TRBD1 as D (6 bases). The V end lost 3 bases, the J end lost 1 base, and 10 bases lay between the germline ends. This CDR3 spans 13 amino acids. Germline assignment: CDR1 DFQATT and CDR2 SNEGSKA (reference sequence). The CDR3 here is CSASGGQSYEQYF. The CDR3 nucleotides are TGCAGTGCTAGTGGAGGACAGTCCTACGAGCAGTACTTC.